This entry lists 27 T cell receptor beta chains sequenced from one sample in a study of cytomegalovirus exposure and HLA in healthy donors. Primers: 60 Vbeta forward and 13 Jbeta reverse. TCRdb keeps only in-frame clones here, not all; method: immunoSEQ multiplex PCR. Of hundreds of thousands of clones listed, approximately 90% were seen once; the top ten hold 2% to 3%. Sequences were obtained from PBMCs. The receptor set was obtained from a woman aged 18-29 years in good health and CMV-seronegative.

The chain combines TRBV19 with TRBJ1-2, with TRBD1 matching over 9 bases. The germline gives CDR1 LNHDA, CDR2 SQIVND (reference sequence). The CDR3 sequence is 15 residues long. V dropped 6 bases and J dropped 6; count of bases not matched to a gene: 11. This CDR3 is CASSLTGGASNGYTF. Here the CDR3 DNA reads TGTGCCAGTAGCCTCACAGGGGGCGCGTCTAATGGCTACACCTTC.

The rearrangement uses TRBV4-1 and TRBJ1-2; 8 bases align to TRBD1. Germline lookup yields CDR1 MGHRA and CDR2 YSYEKL. This CDR3 region has 14 residues. V lost 4 bases and J lost 2; bases outside the gene matches: 3. Written as DNA, the CDR3 is TGCGCCAGCAGCCTCAGGGGGCCAAACTATGGCTACACCTTC. Protein: CASSLRGPNYGYTF.

The V and J genes are TRBV4-1 and TRBJ2-1; 10 bases align to TRBD2. V dropped 8 bases and J dropped 6; count of bases not matched to a gene: 7. This CDR3 region has 14 residues. From germline, CDR1 is MGHRA and CDR2 YSYEKL. Here the CDR3 DNA reads TGCGCCAGCTGGCCTAGCGGGGGATTCAATGAGCAGTTCTTC. This sequence encodes CASWPSGGFNEQFF.

This sequence joins TRBV7-9 and TRBJ2-1, with 10 bases lining up with TRBD1. CDR3 length: 15 amino acids. J lost 5 bases, V lost 2 bases, and 3 bases had no gene match. Germline lookup yields CDR1 SEHNR and CDR2 FQNEAQ (reference sequence). In nucleotides, the CDR3 is TGTGCCAGCAGCTTATGGGGGACAGGGGACAATGAGCAGTTCTTC. Protein product: CASSLWGTGDNEQFF.

V is TRBV30 and J is TRBJ2-2; 7 positions agree with TRBD2. CDR1 and CDR2 (germline): GTSNPN, SVGIG (reference sequence). After removal of 5 bases from V and 1 base from J, the junction contained 4 bases not matched to a gene. The CDR3 loop spans 14 amino acids. The CDR3 reads CAWGAGQNTGELFF. The CDR3, as DNA: TGTGCCTGGGGAGCGGGGCAGAACACCGGGGAGCTGTTTTTT.

The rearrangement joins TRBV18 to TRBJ2-1; D may be TRBD2 (5 bases). Germline CDR1 and CDR2: KGHSH and LQKENI. V was trimmed by 0 bases and J by 14 bases, leaving 14 bases between them. CDR3 length: 13 amino acids. The CDR3 sequence is CASSPPSSGEEFF. The CDR3 nucleotides read TGTGCCAGCTCACCACCGTCTTCCGGGGAAGAGTTCTTC. The full variable domain, with the rest looked up from reference TRBV18 and TRBJ2-1, is NAGVMQNPRHLVRRRGQEARLRCSPMKGHSHVYWYRQLPEEGLKFMVYLQKENIIDESGMPKERFSAEFPKEGPSILRIQQVVRGDSAAYFCASSPPSSGEEFFGPGTRLTVL.

The chain joins TRBV5-6 to TRBJ1-1; 7 nucleotides match TRBD1. Germline loops: CDR1 SGHDT, CDR2 YYEEEE. Germline trimming cut 4 bases from V and 8 bases from J; bases unmatched to any gene: 17. The CDR3 runs to 16 residues. CDR3 coding DNA: TGTGCCAGCAGCCCGGGGACAGAAGTAAAGGGGGCGGAAGCTTTCTTT. Its translation: CASSPGTEVKGAEAFF.

About this clone itself: Other DNA sequences in this specimen translate into the identical CDR3. The V and J genes are TRBV2 and TRBJ1-6; 7 nucleotides line up with TRBD1. There are 15 residues in the CDR3. Trimming at V came to 7 bases and at J to 0 bases, leaving 3 bases not matched to a gene. Per the germline V gene, CDR1 is SNHLY and CDR2 is FYNNEI. The CDR3 DNA reads TGTGCCAGCACTGGGGACAGCTCCTATAATTCACCCCTCCACTTT. Its translation: CASTGDSSYNSPLHF.

This chain connects TRBV6-6 to TRBJ1-1; 8 bases are a match to TRBD1. From germline, CDR1 is MNHNY and CDR2 SVGAGI (reference sequence). V gave up 4 bases and J gave up 5 bases; unmatched junction bases: 9. CDR3 length: 15 amino acids. The CDR3 sequence: CASSFGTGRMTEAFF. In DNA, the CDR3 is TGTGCCAGCAGTTTCGGGACAGGCAGAATGACTGAAGCTTTCTTT.

The J gene is TRBJ1-6, the V gene TRBV14; 7 bases are shared with TRBD1. The CDR3 contains 15 residues. The V gene end was trimmed by 3 bases and the J gene end by 5 bases; junction bases not matched to a gene: 4. Germline V gene data show CDR1 as SGHDN and CDR2 as FVKESK. The CDR3, as DNA: TGTGCCAGCAGCCAGACAGGGTGGGATAATTCACCCCTCCACTTT. This codes for CASSQTGWDNSPLHF.

The genes are TRBV27 and TRBJ2-3, with D hard to call. CDR1 and CDR2 (germline): MNHEY, SMNVEV (reference sequence). CDR3 length: 14 amino acids. V lost 3 bases to trimming and J lost 0 bases, with 7 bases between them. This CDR3 is CASSFLTSTDTQYF. CDR3 nucleotides: TGTGCCAGCAGTTTTTTGACTAGCACAGATACGCAGTATTTT.

This clone was observed a handful of times. The chain carries TRBV6-1 and TRBJ2-4, with 11 nucleotides matching TRBD2. This CDR3 comprises 19 residues. V trimming: 0 bases; J trimming: 3 bases; junction bases outside the gene matches: 10. Looked up from germline, CDR1 is MNHNS and CDR2 is SASEGT. The CDR3 protein is CASSEASGGAGNGKNIQYF. CDR3 DNA sequence: TGTGCCAGCAGTGAAGCTAGCGGGGGGGCAGGGAATGGCAAAAACATTCAGTACTTC.

This chain's CDR3 is CASSLRDRGQDYGYTF. DNA for the CDR3: TGTGCCAGCAGCTTACGTGACAGGGGGCAAGACTATGGCTACACCTTC. The rearrangement links TRBV13 to TRBJ1-2; 10 bases match TRBD1. CDR3 length equals 16 residues. Germline CDR1 PRHDT, CDR2 FYEKMQ (reference sequence). The ends lost 2 bases at V and 3 bases at J; junction bases unmatched: 6. Full variable domain (rest looked up from reference TRBV13 and TRBJ1-2): AAGVIQSPRHLIKEKRETATLKCYPIPRHDTVYWYQQGPGQDPQFLISFYEKMQSDKGSIPDRFSAQQFSDYHSELNMSSLELGDSALYFCASSLRDRGQDYGYTFGSGTRLTVV.

V gene TRBV25-1 combines with J gene TRBJ1-4; a possible D gene is TRBD1 (5 bases). In germline, CDR1 is MGHDK, CDR2 SYGVNS. The CDR3 loop spans 14 amino acids. V lost 8 bases and J 4 bases, leaving 14 bases between the germline ends. CDR3 DNA sequence: TGTGCCAGCCGTACAGGTCTACTTAATGAAAAACTGTTTTTT. This translates into CASRTGLLNEKLFF.

The gene calls are TRBV7-6 and TRBJ1-4; the D gene is possibly TRBD1 (5 bases). CDR3 size: 17 residues. V was cut by 4 bases and J by 2 bases, with 17 bases left in between. In germline, CDR1 is SGHVS, CDR2 FNYEAQ. This CDR3 reads CASSSVPPGPTNEKLFF. Here the CDR3 DNA reads TGTGCCAGCAGCTCTGTCCCTCCAGGGCCCACTAATGAAAAACTGTTTTTT.

V gene TRBV5-1 combines with J gene TRBJ1-1; possibly TRBD1 for D (5 bases). Germline values: CDR1 SGHRS, CDR2 YFSETQ. The CDR3 spans 15 residues. The V end was cut by 3 bases, the J end by 4 bases, with 16 bases between. CDR3 nucleotides: TGCGCCAGCAGCTCGGTGGAAGGGGCCCTCACTGAAGCTTTCTTT. Translation: CASSSVEGALTEAFF.

The V gene is TRBV2, the J gene TRBJ1-1; D may be TRBD1 (5 bases). The V end lost 0 bases, the J end lost 1 base, and 15 bases lay between the germline ends. The length of the CDR3 is 17 residues. CDR1 SNHLY and CDR2 FYNNEI come from the germline V gene. DNA for the CDR3: TGTGCCAGCAGTGAAGCTCGACAGCGAGGAGCGAACACTGAAGCTTTCTTT. Translation gives CASSEARQRGANTEAFF. Filled out from reference TRBV2 and TRBJ1-1, the complete variable domain reads EPEVTQTPSHQVTQMGQEVILRCVPISNHLYFYWYRQILGQKVEFLVSFYNNEISEKSEIFDDQFSVERPDGSNFTLKIRSTKLEDSAMYFCASSEARQRGANTEAFFGQGTRLTVV.

The CDR3: CASKRVTTGGDGNTIYF. Written as DNA, the CDR3 is TGTGCCAGCAAAAGGGTAACTACAGGGGGCGATGGAAACACCATATATTTT. This chain uses TRBV19 with TRBJ1-3, with TRBD1 identical over 9 bases. The CDR3 contains 17 residues. V trimming: 9 bases; J trimming: 3 bases; junction bases outside the gene matches: 15. Looked up from germline, CDR1 is LNHDA and CDR2 is SQIVND (reference sequence).

The V call is TRBV6-4, the J call TRBJ1-2; 10 nucleotides match TRBD1. With 5 bases clipped from V and 8 bases from J, the junction kept 5 bases outside the gene matches. Germline CDR1 reads MRHNA; CDR2 reads SNTAGT. This CDR3 region has 13 residues. DNA of the CDR3: TGTGCCAGCAGTCAGACAGGGGGCTCGGGCTACACCTTC. Its protein is CASSQTGGSGYTF.

V gene TRBV6-4 combines with J gene TRBJ1-5; 8 bases are shared with TRBD1. The CDR3 contains 18 residues. Germline trimming cut 8 bases from V and 5 bases from J; bases unmatched to any gene: 20. CDR1 MRHNA and CDR2 SNTAGT come from the germline V gene. CDR3 nucleotides: TGTGCCAGCGACCTCGGGACAGGTCCAGTACCCATCGATCAGCCCCAGCATTTT. Amino acids: CASDLGTGPVPIDQPQHF.

The chain carries TRBV5-4 and TRBJ1-1, with D hard to call. This CDR3 spans 13 amino acids. Germline CDR1 reads SGHNT; CDR2 reads YYREEE (reference sequence). The V end lost 4 bases, the J end lost 6 bases, and 13 bases lay between the germline ends. The CDR3 DNA sequence: TGTGCCAGCAGCCAACTCCAGGTGCCTGAAGCTTTCTTT. Encoded protein: CASSQLQVPEAFF.

The genes are TRBV14 and TRBJ1-1; D remains unclear. The CDR3 contains 13 residues. The V and J ends lost 10 bases and 1 base respectively, with 13 bases between them. The germline gives CDR1 SGHDN, CDR2 FVKESK. The CDR3 loop reads CATRGLGNTEAFF. The CDR3 DNA is TGTGCCACCCGCGGTCTTGGGAACACTGAAGCTTTCTTT.

The DNA for the CDR3 is TGTGCCAGCAGCTTAGGGGGACTACCCTACAATGAGCAGTTCTTC. Its translation is CASSLGGLPYNEQFF. The gene calls are TRBV7-8 and TRBJ2-1, with 7 positions matching TRBD2. J gave up 2 bases and V 1 base, and 2 bases lay outside the gene matches. CDR3 length: 15 amino acids. Germline V gene lookup returns CDR1 SGHVS and CDR2 FQNEAQ.

The chain couples TRBV4-1 to TRBJ2-3, with TRBD2 as a possible D gene (5 bases). The length of the CDR3 is 16 residues. Trimming took off 4 bases at V and 3 bases at J, with 17 bases between the two ends. From germline, CDR1 is MGHRA and CDR2 YSYEKL. The CDR3 loop is CASSPWRIGGTDTQYF. CDR3 DNA sequence: TGCGCCAGCAGCCCCTGGAGGATTGGTGGTACAGATACGCAGTATTTT.

The chain uses TRBV6-6 and TRBJ1-6; weak D call: TRBD1 (6 bases). The V end lost 0 bases, the J end lost 9 bases, and 9 bases lay between the germline ends. Looked up from germline, CDR1 is MNHNY and CDR2 is SVGAGI (reference sequence). This CDR3 is built from 14 residues. CDR3 region: CASSYSQGPSPLHF. CDR3 DNA sequence: TGTGCCAGCAGTTACTCACAGGGACCTTCACCCCTCCACTTT.

The J gene is TRBJ1-2, the V gene TRBV10-3, with D hard to call. V dropped 2 bases and J dropped 4 bases, with 8 bases sitting between them. CDR3 length: 13 residues. Germline assignment: CDR1 ENHRY and CDR2 SYGVKD. The CDR3: CAISEPPSYGYTF. The CDR3 nucleotides are TGTGCCATCAGTGAGCCCCCTAGCTATGGCTACACCTTC.

The chain is built from TRBV7-9 and TRBJ2-2, with a weak D call TRBD2 (6 bases). The germline gives CDR1 SEHNR, CDR2 FQNEAQ (reference sequence). Trimming took off 4 bases at V and 11 bases at J, with 11 bases between the two ends. This CDR3 spans 12 amino acids. The CDR3 DNA is TGTGCCAGCAGCTCTGGGGGGTTTGAGCTGTTTTTT. It encodes CASSSGGFELFF.